This T cell receptor (beta chain) was sequenced during a study of T cells in localized non-small cell lung cancer. Study findings and constraints: Appearances in adjacent lung were noted for a median 57 of the top 100 tumor clones. Uninvolved adjacent lung had higher T cell clonality than tumor and all other tissues.

In regard to this clone: Its antigen is still unknown.

Germline loops: CDR1 MDHEN, CDR2 SYDVKM. CDR3 length equals 16 residues. Trimming removed 6 bases at V and 0 bases at J, with 17 bases between. The data were produced by immunoSEQ multiplex PCR, yet TCRdb's version contains in-frame clones alone and is incomplete. The profile shows just over 2,500 clones, 20% to 30% of them singletons. The clonotype comes from a man aged 35-69 years with stage II lung adenocarcinoma. Specimen: normal lung tissue next to the tumor, collected before any cancer treatment. This rearrangement joins TRBV28 to TRBJ1-2, with D possibly matching TRBD1 (5 bases). The CDR3 DNA reads as TGTGCCAGCAGCTATGAGGGCAGGGCGACTAACTATGGCTACACCTTC. Amino acid sequence: CASSYEGRATNYGYTF.